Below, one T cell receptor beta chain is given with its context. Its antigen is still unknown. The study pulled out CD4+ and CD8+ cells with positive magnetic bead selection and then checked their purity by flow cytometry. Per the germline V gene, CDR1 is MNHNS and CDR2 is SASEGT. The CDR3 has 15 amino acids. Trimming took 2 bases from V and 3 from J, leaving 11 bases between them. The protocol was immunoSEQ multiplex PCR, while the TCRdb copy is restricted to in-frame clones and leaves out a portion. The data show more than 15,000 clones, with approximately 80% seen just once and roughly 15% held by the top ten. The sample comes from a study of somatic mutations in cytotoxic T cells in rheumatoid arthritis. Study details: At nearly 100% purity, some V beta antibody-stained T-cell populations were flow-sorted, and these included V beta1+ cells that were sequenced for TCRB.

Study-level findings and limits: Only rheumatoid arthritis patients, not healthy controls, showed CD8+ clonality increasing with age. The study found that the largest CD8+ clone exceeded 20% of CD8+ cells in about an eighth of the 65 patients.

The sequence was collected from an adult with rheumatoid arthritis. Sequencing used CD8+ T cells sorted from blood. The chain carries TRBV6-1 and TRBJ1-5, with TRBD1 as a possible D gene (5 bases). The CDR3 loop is CASSEHQGDNQPQHF. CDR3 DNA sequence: TGTGCCAGCAGTGAACATCAGGGAGACAATCAGCCCCAGCATTTT.